The next 28 T cell receptor beta chains were all read from a single sample in a study of identical twins. TCRdb redid the calling of the 5' RACE reads with MiXCR, one entry per CDR3 protein. The sample comprises more than 650,000 distinct CDR3 sequences, approximately 6% of which are singletons, and 1.5% to 2% rests with the top ten. Sequenced input: naive T cells sorted from blood. The receptors shown here come from a man younger than 30 in good health.

The chain recombines TRBV12-5 with TRBJ1-2; 7 positions agree with TRBD1. CDR1 and CDR2 (germline): LGHNT, FRNRAP. V shed 5 bases and J 2 bases; nucleotides not matched to a gene: 5. This CDR3 has 14 residues. The CDR3 loop is CASGDGQANYGYTF. The CDR3 nucleotides are TGTGCTAGTGGTGACGGACAGGCGAACTATGGCTACACCTTC.

The chain has TRBV20-1 and TRBJ2-1; 11 nucleotides agree with TRBD2. Germline V gene sequence: CDR1 DFQATT, CDR2 SNEGSKA (reference sequence). CDR3 size: 13 residues. The J segment lost 9 bases and the V segment lost 6 bases, leaving 7 bases of the junction unmatched. CDR3 sequence: CSAPGLAVGEQFF. The CDR3 DNA sequence: TGCAGTGCGCCGGGACTAGCGGTTGGTGAGCAGTTCTTC.

This clonotype occurred many times. The CDR3 DNA reads as TGCAGTGCTAGAGATTCAACTAGCAGCCATGAGCAGTTCTTC. Translated: CSARDSTSSHEQFF. The chain uses TRBV20-1 and TRBJ2-1; tentatively, D is TRBD2 (6 bases). Trimming cost V 0 bases and J 8 bases, with 14 bases left between them. CDR3 length: 14 residues. Germline loops: CDR1 DFQATT, CDR2 SNEGSKA (reference sequence).

This clonotype was observed at least ten times. J is TRBJ2-5 and V is TRBV30; D call uncertain. V lost 0 bases to trimming and J lost 5 bases, with 4 bases between them. Germline V gene data show CDR1 as GTSNPN and CDR2 as SVGIG (reference sequence). The CDR3 spans 11 residues. The CDR3 spells CAWSVRETQYF. DNA for the CDR3: TGTGCCTGGAGTGTACGGGAGACCCAGTACTTC.

This clonotype was recorded many times. This CDR3 is CSTEQGNYGYTF. As DNA, the CDR3 is TGCAGTACCGAACAGGGAAACTATGGCTACACCTTC. The V call is TRBV20-1, the J call TRBJ1-2, with TRBD1 as a possible D gene (6 bases). CDR1 is DFQATT, CDR2 SNEGSKA, per germline (reference sequence). CDR3 length: 12 amino acids. Trimming took off 8 bases at V and 2 bases at J, with 12 bases between the two ends.

This clonotype was seen ten or more times. This chain links TRBV5-1 with TRBJ2-2; possible D gene TRBD2, 5 bases. This CDR3 contains 14 residues. Trimming removed 4 bases at V and 7 bases at J, with 14 bases between. Germline CDR1 SGHRS, CDR2 YFSETQ. The CDR3 nucleotides are TGCGCCAGCAGCCCTATAGCGTCAAGCGGGGAGCTGTTTTTT. Protein product: CASSPIASSGELFF.

This clonotype was recorded many times. The chain joins TRBV5-1 to TRBJ2-4; weak D call: TRBD2 (6 bases). V was pared by 2 bases and J by 1 base, with 10 bases between. The CDR3 length is 15 residues. Germline V gene data show CDR1 as SGHRS and CDR2 as YFSETQ. The CDR3 DNA reads TGCGCCAGCAGCTTCCGGGAGAATGCCAAAAACATTCAGTACTTC. This encodes CASSFRENAKNIQYF.

This clonotype was seen ten or more times. The CDR3 nucleotides read TGTGCCACCGGGTCATGGCGGGAGACTGCCAATGAGCAGTTCTTC. It yields the protein CATGSWRETANEQFF. This sequence joins TRBV24-1 and TRBJ2-1; TRBD2 matches at 7 bases. This CDR3 is 15 amino acids long. J lost 6 bases, V lost 9 bases, and 13 bases had no gene match. Per the germline V gene, CDR1 is KGHDR and CDR2 is SFDVKD.

The V call is TRBV27, the J call TRBJ2-3; 14 nucleotides match TRBD2. Germline loops: CDR1 MNHEY, CDR2 SMNVEV (reference sequence). V shed 5 bases, J shed 5 bases, and the junction held 15 bases outside the gene matches. This CDR3 has 19 amino acids. CDR3 bases: TGTGCCAGCAGTCCCTACGACACCGGACTAGCGGGGGGAGTAGATACGCAGTATTTT. Its translation: CASSPYDTGLAGGVDTQYF.

J is TRBJ2-3 and V is TRBV5-1, with TRBD1 matching over 9 bases. The CDR3 is 17 residues long. The V gene's germline CDR1 is SGHRS and CDR2 YFSETQ. Unmatched junction bases numbered 10, after V lost 4 bases and J lost 1 base. This CDR3 reads CASSGTGGVKGTDTQYF. The DNA for the CDR3 is TGCGCCAGCAGCGGAACAGGGGGCGTAAAAGGCACAGATACGCAGTATTTT.

There are a few counts of this clonotype. The rearrangement links TRBV25-1 to TRBJ2-6; TRBD1 matches at 10 bases. CDR1 is MGHDK, CDR2 SYGVNS, per germline. With 6 bases clipped from V and 1 base from J, the junction kept 6 bases outside the gene matches. The CDR3 spans 17 residues. The CDR3, as DNA: TGTGCCAGCAGACCGTGGACAGGGGGTTCTGGGGCCAACGTCCTGACTTTC. The encoded protein is CASRPWTGGSGANVLTF.

This clonotype was counted many times. This chain joins TRBV12-3 or TRBV12-4 and TRBJ2-7; D not resolved. This CDR3 spans 12 amino acids. V shed 3 bases and J shed 3 bases, with 6 bases lying between them. The CDR3 is CASSLGYYEQYV. CDR3 nucleotide sequence: TGTGCCAGCAGTTTGGGGTACTACGAGCAGTACGTC.

The gene calls are TRBV4-1 and TRBJ2-7, with D tentatively TRBD1 or TRBD2 (5 bases each). Germline CDR1 reads MGHRA; CDR2 reads YSYEKL. Trimming left V 3 bases short and J 2 bases short, with 14 bases between. The CDR3 is made up of 15 amino acids. For the CDR3, the DNA is TGCGCCAGCAGCCACCTGACAGAGGGGACCTACGAGCAGTACTTC. Translation gives CASSHLTEGTYEQYF.

In its sample, this clonotype was seen many times. The J gene is TRBJ2-7, the V gene TRBV29-1, with 12 bases lining up with TRBD2. Germline values: CDR1 SQVTM, CDR2 ANQGSEA. V lost 6 bases, J lost 1 base, and 13 bases stayed unmatched. This CDR3 is 17 amino acids long. The CDR3 here is CSVEVGASGRASYEQYF. In DNA, the CDR3 is TGCAGCGTAGAGGTCGGGGCTAGCGGGAGGGCATCCTACGAGCAGTACTTC.

V usage is TRBV9 and J usage is TRBJ1-1; possible D gene TRBD1, 5 bases. This CDR3 has 12 residues. V was cut by 8 bases and J by 5 bases, with 13 bases left in between. CDR1 is SGDLS, CDR2 YYNGEE, per germline. CDR3 residues: CASGSWGTEAFF. In nucleotides, the CDR3 is TGTGCCAGTGGGAGCTGGGGGACTGAAGCTTTCTTT.

This clonotype was counted at least ten times. The chain has TRBV29-1 and TRBJ1-1; maybe TRBD1 (5 bases). The CDR3 covers 12 residues. V lost 7 bases and J lost 3, with 12 bases in between. In germline, CDR1 is SQVTM, CDR2 ANQGSEA. In DNA, the CDR3 is TGCAGCGGTAGACAGATGTACACTGAAGCTTTCTTT. Protein: CSGRQMYTEAFF.

This clonotype was detected many times. The chain couples TRBV7-2 to TRBJ1-1, with a weak D call TRBD1 (5 bases). Germline lookup yields CDR1 SGHTA and CDR2 FQGNSA. This CDR3 region has 16 residues. Trimming cost V 4 bases and J 0 bases, with 15 bases left between them. The CDR3: CASSWGMWHMNTEAFF. As DNA, the CDR3 is TGTGCCAGCAGCTGGGGGATGTGGCACATGAACACTGAAGCTTTCTTT.

This clonotype was observed many times. This chain uses TRBV29-1 with TRBJ2-1; D is unresolved. CDR3 length: 14 amino acids. Germline-derived CDR1 and CDR2 are SQVTM and ANQGSEA. Between the trimmed V and J ends, which lost 4 bases and 2 bases, there was a span of 12 bases. CDR3 amino acids: CSVVQVSAYNEQFF. CDR3 DNA: TGCAGCGTTGTCCAGGTCTCCGCCTACAATGAGCAGTTCTTC.

This clonotype has more than one count but fewer than ten. V is TRBV5-1 and J is TRBJ1-5; 8 nucleotides match TRBD1. Germline CDR1 SGHRS, CDR2 YFSETQ. The CDR3 has 15 residues. The V segment lost 2 bases and the J segment 4 bases; nucleotides outside the gene matches: 5. The chain's CDR3 is CASSFTGQVNQPQHF. Here the CDR3 DNA reads TGCGCCAGCAGCTTTACGGGACAGGTAAATCAGCCCCAGCATTTT.

The sample holds many counts of this clonotype. The J gene is TRBJ1-3, the V gene TRBV20-1; D is possibly TRBD1 (5 bases). The CDR3 has 14 residues. Germline V gives CDR1 DFQATT, CDR2 SNEGSKA (reference sequence). Trimming shortened V by 5 bases and J by 5 bases, and 16 bases separated the two germline ends. The CDR3 bases are TGCAGTGCTGTCAGGGCCAGCTATAGAAACACCATATATTTT. Its translation is CSAVRASYRNTIYF.

The sample holds many counts of this clonotype. The V and J genes are TRBV20-1 and TRBJ2-1, with D possibly being TRBD1 or TRBD2 (5 bases each). V was pared by 0 bases and J by 6 bases, with 15 bases between. The CDR3 is 15 amino acids. Germline values: CDR1 DFQATT, CDR2 SNEGSKA (reference sequence). CDR3 sequence reads: CSARDGAGLTNEQFF. For the CDR3, the DNA is TGCAGTGCTAGAGATGGGGCAGGACTTACCAATGAGCAGTTCTTC.

This clonotype was found many times. The chain links TRBV4-1 to TRBJ1-3; 9 nucleotides agree with TRBD1. In germline, CDR1 is MGHRA, CDR2 YSYEKL. The CDR3 is made up of 17 amino acids. Trimming took 3 bases from V and 2 from J; bases not matched to a gene: 8. CDR3 nucleotides: TGCGCCAGCAGCCAGGATTCAAGACAGGGGGCTGGAAACACCATATATTTT. It translates to CASSQDSRQGAGNTIYF.

This clonotype occurred a few times. The genes are TRBV20-1 and TRBJ1-2; weak D call: TRBD1 (5 bases). V lost 3 bases and J lost 7, with 15 bases in between. This CDR3 has 13 residues. Germline assignment: CDR1 DFQATT and CDR2 SNEGSKA (reference sequence). The CDR3 sequence: CSASPGEALGYTF. Here the CDR3 DNA reads TGCAGTGCTAGTCCGGGGGAAGCGCTTGGCTACACCTTC.

This clonotype has only a few counts. V usage is TRBV5-1 and J usage is TRBJ2-7; possible D gene TRBD2, 6 bases. The V gene lost 4 bases and the J gene lost 3 bases, with 20 bases spanning the gap. This CDR3 region has 16 residues. From germline, CDR1 is SGHRS and CDR2 YFSETQ. The CDR3 reads CASSPYGAGSYYEQYV. In DNA form, the CDR3 reads TGCGCCAGCAGCCCATACGGGGCGGGAAGCTACTACGAGCAGTACGTC.

This clonotype was counted between two and nine times. This chain connects TRBV18 to TRBJ2-3, with a possible D match to TRBD1 (6 bases). The germline CDR1 and CDR2 sequences are KGHSH and LQKENI. The CDR3 runs to 15 residues. Trimming took 2 bases from V and 7 from J, leaving 16 bases between them. CDR3 bases: TGTGCCAGCTCACCAACCCTGACCGGGACAAATACGCAGTATTTT. Amino acid sequence: CASSPTLTGTNTQYF.

Comment on this clonotype: A much larger clonotype is one base distant, so this may be a read error. V and J are TRBV20-1 and TRBJ2-3; 7 bases agree with TRBD2. Per the germline V gene, CDR1 is DFQATT and CDR2 is SNEGSKA (reference sequence). The CDR3 loop spans 15 amino acids. Here the CDR3 reads CSARDRDWAGDMQYF. In DNA, the CDR3 is TGCAGTGCTAGAGACCGGGATTGGGCGGGAGATATGCAGTATTTT.

This clonotype has a handful of counts. The CDR3 sequence is CAWRAGTSGVYNEQFF. CDR3 DNA: TGTGCCTGGAGGGCCGGGACTAGCGGTGTCTACAATGAGCAGTTCTTC. The rearrangement joins TRBV30 to TRBJ2-1; 11 bases match TRBD2. V lost 3 bases to trimming and J lost 3 bases; unmatched junction nucleotides: 7. The CDR3 length is 16 residues. CDR1 is GTSNPN, CDR2 SVGIG, per germline (reference sequence).

This clonotype was counted at least ten times. The V and J genes are TRBV7-9 and TRBJ2-1; TRBD2 is a possible D gene (6 bases). Germline V gene sequence: CDR1 SEHNR, CDR2 FQNEAQ (reference sequence). The CDR3 contains 12 residues. Trimming shortened V by 1 base and J by 8 bases, and 6 bases separated the two germline ends. The CDR3 DNA is TGTGCCAGCAGCTTAGGGGGGGATGAGCAGTTCTTC. This encodes CASSLGGDEQFF. The variable domain in full, with the rest retrieved from reference TRBV7-9 and TRBJ2-1, is DTGVSQNPRHKITKRGQNVTFRCDPISEHNRLYWYRQTLGQGPEFLTYFQNEAQLEKSRLLSDRFSAERPKGSFSTLEIQRTEQGDSAMYLCASSLGGDEQFFGPGTRLTVL.